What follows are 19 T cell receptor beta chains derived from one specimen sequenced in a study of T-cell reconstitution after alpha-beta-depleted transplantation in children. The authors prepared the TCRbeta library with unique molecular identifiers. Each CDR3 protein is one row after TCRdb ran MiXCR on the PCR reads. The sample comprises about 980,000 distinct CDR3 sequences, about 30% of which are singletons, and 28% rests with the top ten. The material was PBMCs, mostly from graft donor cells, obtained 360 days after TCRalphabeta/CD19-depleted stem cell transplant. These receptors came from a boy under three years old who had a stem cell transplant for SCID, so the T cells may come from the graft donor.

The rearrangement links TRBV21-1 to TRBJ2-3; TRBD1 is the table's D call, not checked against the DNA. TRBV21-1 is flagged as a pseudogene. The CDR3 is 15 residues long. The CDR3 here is CASSKPRGGTDTQYF. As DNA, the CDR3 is TGTGCCAGCAGCAAGCCTCGAGGGGGCACAGATACGCAGTATTTT.

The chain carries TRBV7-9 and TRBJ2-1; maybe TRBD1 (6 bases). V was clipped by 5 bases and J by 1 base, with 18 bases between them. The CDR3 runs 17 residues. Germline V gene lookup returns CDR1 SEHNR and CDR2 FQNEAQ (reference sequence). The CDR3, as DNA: TGTGCCAGCAGCCCGACCGGGACATCCAAATCCTACAATGAGCAGTTCTTC. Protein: CASSPTGTSKSYNEQFF.

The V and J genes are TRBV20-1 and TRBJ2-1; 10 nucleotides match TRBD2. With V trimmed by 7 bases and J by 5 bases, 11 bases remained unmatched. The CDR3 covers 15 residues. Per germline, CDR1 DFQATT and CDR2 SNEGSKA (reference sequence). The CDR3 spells CSVPQAGGLHNEQFF. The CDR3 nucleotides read TGCAGTGTCCCACAAGCGGGGGGGCTCCACAATGAGCAGTTCTTC.

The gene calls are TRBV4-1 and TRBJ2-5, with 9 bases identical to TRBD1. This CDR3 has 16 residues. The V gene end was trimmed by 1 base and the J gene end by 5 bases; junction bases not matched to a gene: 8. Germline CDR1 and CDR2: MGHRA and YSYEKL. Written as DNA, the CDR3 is TGCGCCAGCAGCCAAGTGTGGGGACAGGGTTTCGAGACCCAGTACTTC. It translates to CASSQVWGQGFETQYF.

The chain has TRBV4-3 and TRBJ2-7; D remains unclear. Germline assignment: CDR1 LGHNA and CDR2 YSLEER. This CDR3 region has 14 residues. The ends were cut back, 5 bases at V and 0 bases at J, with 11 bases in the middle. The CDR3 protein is CASSTELPSYEQYF. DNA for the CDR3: TGCGCCAGCAGCACGGAGCTCCCCTCCTACGAGCAGTACTTC.

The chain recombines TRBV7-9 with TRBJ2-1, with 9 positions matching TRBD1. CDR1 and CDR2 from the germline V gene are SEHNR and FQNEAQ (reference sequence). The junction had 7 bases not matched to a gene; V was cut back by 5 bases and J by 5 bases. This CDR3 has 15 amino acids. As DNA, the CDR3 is TGTGCCAGCAGCGCATACAGGGGGCGCCACAATGAGCAGTTCTTC. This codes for CASSAYRGRHNEQFF.

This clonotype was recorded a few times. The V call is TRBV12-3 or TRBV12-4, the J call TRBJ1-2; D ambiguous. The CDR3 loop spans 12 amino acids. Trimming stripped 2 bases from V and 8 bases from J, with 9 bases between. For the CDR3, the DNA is TGTGCCAGCAGTTTACGGGTAGGCGGCTACACCTTC. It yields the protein CASSLRVGGYTF.

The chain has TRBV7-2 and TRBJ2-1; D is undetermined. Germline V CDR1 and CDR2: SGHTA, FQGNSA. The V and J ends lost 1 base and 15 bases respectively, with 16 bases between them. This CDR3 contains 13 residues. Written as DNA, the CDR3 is TGTGCCAGCAGCTTAGTCCCCCTAGTTGGTGTGTTCTTC. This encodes CASSLVPLVGVFF.

Here the CDR3 DNA reads TGTGCCAGCAGCCCGGGACATTCCTCTGGGGCCAACGTCCTGACTTTC. As protein: CASSPGHSSGANVLTF. The gene calls are TRBV9 and TRBJ2-6; weak D call: TRBD1 (6 bases). V was trimmed by 4 bases and J by 0 bases, leaving 11 bases between them. The CDR3 runs 16 residues. Germline lookup yields CDR1 SGDLS and CDR2 YYNGEE.

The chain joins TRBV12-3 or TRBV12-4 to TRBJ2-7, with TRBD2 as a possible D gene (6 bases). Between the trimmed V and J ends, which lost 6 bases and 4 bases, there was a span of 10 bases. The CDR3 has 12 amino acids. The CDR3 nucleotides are TGTGCCAGCAGGGTAAGCGGGTACGAGCAGTACTTC. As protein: CASRVSGYEQYF.

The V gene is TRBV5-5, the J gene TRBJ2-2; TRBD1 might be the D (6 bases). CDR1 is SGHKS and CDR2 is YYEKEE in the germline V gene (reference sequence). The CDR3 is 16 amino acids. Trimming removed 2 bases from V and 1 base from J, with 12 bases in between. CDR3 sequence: CASSFQGSLNTGELFF. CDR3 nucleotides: TGTGCCAGCAGCTTTCAGGGGTCCTTGAACACCGGGGAGCTGTTTTTT.

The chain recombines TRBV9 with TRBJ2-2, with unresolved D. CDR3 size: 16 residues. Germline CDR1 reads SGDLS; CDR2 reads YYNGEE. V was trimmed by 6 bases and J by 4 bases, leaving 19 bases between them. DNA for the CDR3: TGTGCCAGCACCCGAGACACACCCCTCGGCACCGGGGAGCTGTTTTTT. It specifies CASTRDTPLGTGELFF.

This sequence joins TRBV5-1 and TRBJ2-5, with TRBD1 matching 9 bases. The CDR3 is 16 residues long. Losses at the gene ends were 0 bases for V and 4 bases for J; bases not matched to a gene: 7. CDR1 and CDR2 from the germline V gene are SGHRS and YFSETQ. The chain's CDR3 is CASSLAGQGLRETQYF. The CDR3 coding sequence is TGCGCCAGCAGCTTGGCCGGACAGGGGTTGAGAGAGACCCAGTACTTC. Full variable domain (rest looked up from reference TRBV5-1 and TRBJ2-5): KAGVTQTPRYLIKTRGQQVTLSCSPISGHRSVSWYQQTPGQGLQFLFEYFSETQRNKGNFPGRFSGRQFSNSRSEMNVSTLELGDSALYLCASSLAGQGLRETQYFGPGTRLLVL.

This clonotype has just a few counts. In nucleotides, the CDR3 is TGTGCCATCAGTGAGGACGGTACCTACGAGCAGTACTTC. Protein product: CAISEDGTYEQYF. V usage is TRBV10-3 and J usage is TRBJ2-7; D unresolved. Between the trimmed V and J ends, which lost 2 bases and 2 bases, there was a span of 7 bases. The germline V gene has CDR1 ENHRY and CDR2 SYGVKD. This CDR3 contains 13 residues.

The CDR3 bases are TGTGCCACCAGCAGAGGGACATTAATGGGGCCCTACGAGCAGTACTTC. It codes for CATSRGTLMGPYEQYF. This chain uses TRBV15 with TRBJ2-7, with D tentatively TRBD1 (5 bases). The CDR3 consists of 16 residues. V was pared by 1 base and J by 2 bases, with 15 bases between. Germline assignment: CDR1 LNHNV and CDR2 YYDKDF (reference sequence). Filled out from reference TRBV15 and TRBJ2-7, the complete variable domain reads DAMVIQNPRYQVTQFGKPVTLSCSQTLNHNVMYWYQQKSSQAPKLLFHYYDKDFNNEADTPDNFQSRRPNTSFCFLDIRSPGLGDTAMYLCATSRGTLMGPYEQYFGPGTRLTVT.

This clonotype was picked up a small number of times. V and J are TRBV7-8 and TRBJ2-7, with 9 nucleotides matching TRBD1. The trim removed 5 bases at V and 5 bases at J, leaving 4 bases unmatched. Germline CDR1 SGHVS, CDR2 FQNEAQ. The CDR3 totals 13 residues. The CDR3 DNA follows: TGTGCCAGCAGCCTGCGGACAGGGGACGAGCAGTACTTC. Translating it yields CASSLRTGDEQYF.

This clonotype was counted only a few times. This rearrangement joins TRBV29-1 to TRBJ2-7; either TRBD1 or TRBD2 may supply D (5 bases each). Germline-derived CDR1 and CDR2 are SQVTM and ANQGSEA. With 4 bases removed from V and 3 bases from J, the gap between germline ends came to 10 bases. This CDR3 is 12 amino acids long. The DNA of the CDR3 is TGCAGCGTTGGGGACCATTTCTACGAGCAGTACTTC. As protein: CSVGDHFYEQYF.

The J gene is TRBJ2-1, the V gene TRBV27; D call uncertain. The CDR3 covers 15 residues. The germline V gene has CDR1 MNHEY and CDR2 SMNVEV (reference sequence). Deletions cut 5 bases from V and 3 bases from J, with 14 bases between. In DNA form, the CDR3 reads TGTGCCAGCAGTCTAACAGCGAACAACTACAATGAGCAGTTCTTC. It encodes CASSLTANNYNEQFF.

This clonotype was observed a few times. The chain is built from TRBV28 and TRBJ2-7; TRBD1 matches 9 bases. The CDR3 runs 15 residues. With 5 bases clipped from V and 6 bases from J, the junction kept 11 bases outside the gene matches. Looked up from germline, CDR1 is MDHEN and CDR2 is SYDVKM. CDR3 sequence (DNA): TGTGCCAGCAGTCCCTCCGGGACAGGGTTTGTCGAGCAGTACTTC. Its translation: CASSPSGTGFVEQYF.